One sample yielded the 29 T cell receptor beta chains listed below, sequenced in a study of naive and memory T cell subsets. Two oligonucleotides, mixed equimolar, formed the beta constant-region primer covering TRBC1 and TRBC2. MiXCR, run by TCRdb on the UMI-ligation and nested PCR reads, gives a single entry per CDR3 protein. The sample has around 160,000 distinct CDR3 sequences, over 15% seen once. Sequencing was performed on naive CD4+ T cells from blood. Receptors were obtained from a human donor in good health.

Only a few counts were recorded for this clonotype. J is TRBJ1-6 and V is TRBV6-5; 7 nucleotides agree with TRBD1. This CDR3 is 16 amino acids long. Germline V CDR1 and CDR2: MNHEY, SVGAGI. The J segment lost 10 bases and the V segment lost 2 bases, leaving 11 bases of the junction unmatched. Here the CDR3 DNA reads TGTGCCAGCAGTTACCTAGGGACAGTCGACGGATCACCCCTCCACTTT. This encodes CASSYLGTVDGSPLHF.

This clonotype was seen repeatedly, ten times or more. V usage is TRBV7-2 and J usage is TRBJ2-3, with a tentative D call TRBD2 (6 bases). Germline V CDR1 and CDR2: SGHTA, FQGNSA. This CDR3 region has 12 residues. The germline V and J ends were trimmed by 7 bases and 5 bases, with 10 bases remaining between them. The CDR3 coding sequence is TGTGCCAGCAAACTAGCCATAGATACGCAGTATTTT. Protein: CASKLAIDTQYF.

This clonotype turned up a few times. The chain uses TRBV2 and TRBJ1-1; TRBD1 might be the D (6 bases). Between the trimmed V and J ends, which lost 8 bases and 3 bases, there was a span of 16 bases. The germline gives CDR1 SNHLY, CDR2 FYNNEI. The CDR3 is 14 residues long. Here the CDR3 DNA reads TGTGCCAGCGCACGGACAGCCCCAGACACTGAAGCTTTCTTT. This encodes CASARTAPDTEAFF.

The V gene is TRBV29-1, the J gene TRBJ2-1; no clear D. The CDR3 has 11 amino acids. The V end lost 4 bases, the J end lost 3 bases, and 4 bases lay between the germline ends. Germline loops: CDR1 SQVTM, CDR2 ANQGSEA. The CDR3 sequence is CSVAVYNEQFF. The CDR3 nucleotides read TGCAGCGTTGCCGTCTACAATGAGCAGTTCTTC.

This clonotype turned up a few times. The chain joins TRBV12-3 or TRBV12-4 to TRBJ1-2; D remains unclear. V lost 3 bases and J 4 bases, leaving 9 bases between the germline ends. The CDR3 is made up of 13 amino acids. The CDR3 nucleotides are TGTGCCAGCAGTTTCGGAGGGCCCTATGGCTACACCTTC. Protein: CASSFGGPYGYTF.

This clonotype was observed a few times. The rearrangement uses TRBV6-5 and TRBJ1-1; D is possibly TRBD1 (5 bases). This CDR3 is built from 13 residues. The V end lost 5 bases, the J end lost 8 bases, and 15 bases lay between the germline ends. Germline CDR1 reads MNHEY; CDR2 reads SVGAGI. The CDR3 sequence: CASSRYPGAEAFF. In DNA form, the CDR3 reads TGTGCCAGCAGTCGGTACCCCGGGGCCGAAGCTTTCTTT.

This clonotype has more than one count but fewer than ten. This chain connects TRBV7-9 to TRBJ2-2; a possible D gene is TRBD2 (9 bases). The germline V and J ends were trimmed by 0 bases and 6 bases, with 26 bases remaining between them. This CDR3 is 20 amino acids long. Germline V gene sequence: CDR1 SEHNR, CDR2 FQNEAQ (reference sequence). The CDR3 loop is CASSLAAASGTGWTPGELFF. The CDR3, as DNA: TGTGCCAGCAGCTTAGCGGCGGCTAGCGGGACAGGTTGGACACCCGGGGAGCTGTTTTTT.

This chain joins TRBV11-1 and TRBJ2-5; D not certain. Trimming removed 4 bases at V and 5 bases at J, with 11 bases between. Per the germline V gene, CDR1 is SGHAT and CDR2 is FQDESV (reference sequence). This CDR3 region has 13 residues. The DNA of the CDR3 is TGTGCCAGCAGCTCCGGCGCTGAGGAGACCCAGTACTTC. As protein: CASSSGAEETQYF.

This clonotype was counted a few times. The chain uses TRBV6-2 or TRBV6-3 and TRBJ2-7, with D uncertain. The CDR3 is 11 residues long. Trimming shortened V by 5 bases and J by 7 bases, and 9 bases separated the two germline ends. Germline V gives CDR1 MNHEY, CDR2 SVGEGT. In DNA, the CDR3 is TGTGCCAGCAGTAACGCCCAAGAGCAGTACTTC. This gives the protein CASSNAQEQYF.

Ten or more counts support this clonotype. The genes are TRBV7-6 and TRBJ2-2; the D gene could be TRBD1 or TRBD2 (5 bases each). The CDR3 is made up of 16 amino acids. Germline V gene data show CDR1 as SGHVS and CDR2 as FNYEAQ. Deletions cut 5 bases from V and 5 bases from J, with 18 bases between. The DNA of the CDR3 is TGTGCCAGCAGCGACACCGGGACCATAATTACCGGGGAGCTGTTTTTT. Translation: CASSDTGTIITGELFF.

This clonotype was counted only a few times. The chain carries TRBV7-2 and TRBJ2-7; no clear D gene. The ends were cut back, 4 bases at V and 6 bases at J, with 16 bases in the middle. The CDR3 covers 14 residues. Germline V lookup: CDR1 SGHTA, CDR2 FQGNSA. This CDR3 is CASSSSGLLGEQYF. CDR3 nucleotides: TGTGCCAGCAGCTCCTCCGGTTTGTTGGGCGAGCAGTACTTC.

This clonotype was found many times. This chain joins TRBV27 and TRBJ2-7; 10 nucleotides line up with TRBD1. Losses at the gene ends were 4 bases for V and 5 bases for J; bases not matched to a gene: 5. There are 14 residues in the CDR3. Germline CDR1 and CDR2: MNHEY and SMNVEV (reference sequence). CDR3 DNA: TGTGCCAGCAGTTCGGACAGGGGGGGGAACGAGCAGTACTTC. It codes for CASSSDRGGNEQYF.

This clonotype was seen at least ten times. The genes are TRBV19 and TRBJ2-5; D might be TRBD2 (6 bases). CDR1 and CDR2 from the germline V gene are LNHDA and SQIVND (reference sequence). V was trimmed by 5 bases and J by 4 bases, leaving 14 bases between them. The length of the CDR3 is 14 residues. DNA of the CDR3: TGTGCCAGTAGTCCCGGCGGGATGGTAGAGACCCAGTACTTC. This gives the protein CASSPGGMVETQYF.

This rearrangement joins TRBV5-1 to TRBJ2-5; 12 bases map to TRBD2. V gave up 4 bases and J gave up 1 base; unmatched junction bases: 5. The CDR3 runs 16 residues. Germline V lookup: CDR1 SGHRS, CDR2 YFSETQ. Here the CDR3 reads CASSAGTSGSQETQYF. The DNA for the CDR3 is TGCGCCAGCAGCGCCGGGACTAGCGGGTCCCAAGAGACCCAGTACTTC.

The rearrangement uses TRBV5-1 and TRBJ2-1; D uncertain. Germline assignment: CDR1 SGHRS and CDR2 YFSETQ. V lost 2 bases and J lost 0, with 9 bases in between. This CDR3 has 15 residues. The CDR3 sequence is CASSLAQSSYNEQFF. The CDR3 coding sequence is TGCGCCAGCAGCTTAGCACAGAGCTCCTACAATGAGCAGTTCTTC.

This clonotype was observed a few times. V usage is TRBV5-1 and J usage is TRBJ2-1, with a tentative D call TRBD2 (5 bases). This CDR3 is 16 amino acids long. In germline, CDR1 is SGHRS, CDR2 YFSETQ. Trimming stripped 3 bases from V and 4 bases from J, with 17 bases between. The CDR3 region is CASSSLTAGLYNEQFF. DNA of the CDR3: TGCGCCAGCAGCTCCCTGACCGCCGGACTTTACAATGAGCAGTTCTTC.

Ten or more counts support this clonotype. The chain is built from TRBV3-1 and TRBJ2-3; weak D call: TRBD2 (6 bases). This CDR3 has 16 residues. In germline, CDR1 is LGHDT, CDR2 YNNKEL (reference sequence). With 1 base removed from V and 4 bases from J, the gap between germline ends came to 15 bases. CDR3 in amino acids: CASSQGRRAVPDTQYF. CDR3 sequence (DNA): TGTGCCAGCAGCCAAGGTCGGAGGGCGGTCCCAGATACGCAGTATTTT.

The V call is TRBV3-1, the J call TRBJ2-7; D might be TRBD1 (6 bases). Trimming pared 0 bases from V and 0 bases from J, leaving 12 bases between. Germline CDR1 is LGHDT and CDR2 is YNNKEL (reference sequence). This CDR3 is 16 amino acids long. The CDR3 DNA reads TGTGCCAGCAGCCAAGAAGGCCAGGGGAGCTCCTACGAGCAGTACTTC. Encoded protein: CASSQEGQGSSYEQYF.

The CDR3 DNA reads TGTGCCAGCACATACTACTCCGGACAGGCGGAGTACTTC. It is translated as CASTYYSGQAEYF. The rearrangement joins TRBV2 to TRBJ2-7, with 7 bases lining up with TRBD1. Trimming took 7 bases from V and 11 from J; bases not matched to a gene: 14. The CDR3 extends over 13 amino acids. Germline values: CDR1 SNHLY, CDR2 FYNNEI. Looking up the rest from reference TRBV2 and TRBJ2-7 gives the full variable domain: EPEVTQTPSHQVTQMGQEVILRCVPISNHLYFYWYRQILGQKVEFLVSFYNNEISEKSEIFDDQFSVERPDGSNFTLKIRSTKLEDSAMYFCASTYYSGQAEYFGPGTRLTVT.

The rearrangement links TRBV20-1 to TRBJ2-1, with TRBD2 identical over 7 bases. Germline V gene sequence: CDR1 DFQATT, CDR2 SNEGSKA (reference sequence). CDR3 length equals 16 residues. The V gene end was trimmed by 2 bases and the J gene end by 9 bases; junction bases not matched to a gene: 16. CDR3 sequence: CSARKPGGRAGGEQFF. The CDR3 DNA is TGCAGTGCTAGAAAACCCGGGGGGAGGGCTGGGGGTGAGCAGTTCTTC.

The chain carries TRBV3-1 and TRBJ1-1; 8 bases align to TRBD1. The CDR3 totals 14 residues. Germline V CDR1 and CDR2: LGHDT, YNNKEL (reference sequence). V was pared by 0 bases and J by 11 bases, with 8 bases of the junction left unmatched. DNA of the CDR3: TGTGCCAGCAGCCAAGATACAGGGGGAGTGCGGGCTTTCTTT. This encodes CASSQDTGGVRAFF.

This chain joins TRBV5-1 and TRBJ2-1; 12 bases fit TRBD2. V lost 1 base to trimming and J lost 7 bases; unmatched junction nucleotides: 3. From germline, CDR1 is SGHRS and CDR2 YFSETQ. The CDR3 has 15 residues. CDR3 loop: CASSLLAGGPNEQFF. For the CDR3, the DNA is TGCGCCAGCAGCTTGCTAGCGGGAGGGCCTAATGAGCAGTTCTTC. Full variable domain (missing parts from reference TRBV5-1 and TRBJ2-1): KAGVTQTPRYLIKTRGQQVTLSCSPISGHRSVSWYQQTPGQGLQFLFEYFSETQRNKGNFPGRFSGRQFSNSRSEMNVSTLELGDSALYLCASSLLAGGPNEQFFGPGTRLTVL.

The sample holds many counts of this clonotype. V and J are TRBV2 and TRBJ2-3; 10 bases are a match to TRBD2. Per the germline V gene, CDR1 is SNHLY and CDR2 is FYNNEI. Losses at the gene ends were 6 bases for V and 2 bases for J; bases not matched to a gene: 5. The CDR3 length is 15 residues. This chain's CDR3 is CASRRLAGVTDTQYF. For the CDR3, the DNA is TGTGCCAGCAGGCGACTAGCGGGCGTCACAGATACGCAGTATTTT.

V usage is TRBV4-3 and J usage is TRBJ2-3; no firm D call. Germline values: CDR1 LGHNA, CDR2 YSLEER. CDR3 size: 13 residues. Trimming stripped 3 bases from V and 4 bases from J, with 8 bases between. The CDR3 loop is CASSHLIADTQYF. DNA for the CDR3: TGCGCCAGCAGCCATCTAATAGCAGATACGCAGTATTTT.

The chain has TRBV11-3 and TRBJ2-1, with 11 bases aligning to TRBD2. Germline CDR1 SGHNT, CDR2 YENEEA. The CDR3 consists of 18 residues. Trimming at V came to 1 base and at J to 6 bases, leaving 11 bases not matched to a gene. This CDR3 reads CASSLGGTSGPDSNEQFF. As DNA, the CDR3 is TGTGCCAGCAGCTTAGGCGGGACTAGCGGCCCTGATTCCAATGAGCAGTTCTTC.

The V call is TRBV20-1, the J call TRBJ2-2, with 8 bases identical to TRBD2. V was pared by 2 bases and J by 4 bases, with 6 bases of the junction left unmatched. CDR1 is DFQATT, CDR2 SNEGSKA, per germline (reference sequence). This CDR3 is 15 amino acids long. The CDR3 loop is CSARPWAGGTGELFF. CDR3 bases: TGCAGTGCTAGACCCTGGGCGGGAGGCACCGGGGAGCTGTTTTTT.

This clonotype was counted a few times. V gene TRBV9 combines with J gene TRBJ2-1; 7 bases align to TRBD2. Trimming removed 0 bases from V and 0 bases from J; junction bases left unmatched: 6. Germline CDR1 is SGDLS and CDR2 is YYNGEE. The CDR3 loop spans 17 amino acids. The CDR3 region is CASSVAGGSSSYNEQFF. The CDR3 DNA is TGTGCCAGCAGCGTAGCGGGGGGATCGAGCTCCTACAATGAGCAGTTCTTC.

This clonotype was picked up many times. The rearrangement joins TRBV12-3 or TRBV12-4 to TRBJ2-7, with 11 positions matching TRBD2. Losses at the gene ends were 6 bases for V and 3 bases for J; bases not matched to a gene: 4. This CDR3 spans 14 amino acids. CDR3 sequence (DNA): TGTGCCAGCAGCCCCACTAGCGGGAGCTACGAGCAGTACTTC. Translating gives CASSPTSGSYEQYF.

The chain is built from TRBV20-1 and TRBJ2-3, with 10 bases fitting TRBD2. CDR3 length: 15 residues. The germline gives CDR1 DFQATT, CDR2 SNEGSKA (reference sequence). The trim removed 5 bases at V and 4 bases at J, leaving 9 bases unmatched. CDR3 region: CSAPLASGSSDTQYF. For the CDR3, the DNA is TGCAGTGCTCCCTTAGCTAGCGGGAGTTCAGATACGCAGTATTTT.